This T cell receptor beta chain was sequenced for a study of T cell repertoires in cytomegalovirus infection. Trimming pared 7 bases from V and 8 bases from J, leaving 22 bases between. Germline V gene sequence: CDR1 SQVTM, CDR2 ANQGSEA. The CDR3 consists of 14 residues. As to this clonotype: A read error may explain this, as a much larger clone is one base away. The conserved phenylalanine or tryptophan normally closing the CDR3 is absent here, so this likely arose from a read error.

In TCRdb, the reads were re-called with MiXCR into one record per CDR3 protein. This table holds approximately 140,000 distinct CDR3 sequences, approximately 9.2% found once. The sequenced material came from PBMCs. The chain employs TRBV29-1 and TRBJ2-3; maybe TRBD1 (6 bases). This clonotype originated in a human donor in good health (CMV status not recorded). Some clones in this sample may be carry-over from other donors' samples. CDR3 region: CSALMGSQGGTQYY. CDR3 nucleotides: TGCAGCGCCCTGATGGGGAGTCAAGGGGGTACGCAGTATTAT.